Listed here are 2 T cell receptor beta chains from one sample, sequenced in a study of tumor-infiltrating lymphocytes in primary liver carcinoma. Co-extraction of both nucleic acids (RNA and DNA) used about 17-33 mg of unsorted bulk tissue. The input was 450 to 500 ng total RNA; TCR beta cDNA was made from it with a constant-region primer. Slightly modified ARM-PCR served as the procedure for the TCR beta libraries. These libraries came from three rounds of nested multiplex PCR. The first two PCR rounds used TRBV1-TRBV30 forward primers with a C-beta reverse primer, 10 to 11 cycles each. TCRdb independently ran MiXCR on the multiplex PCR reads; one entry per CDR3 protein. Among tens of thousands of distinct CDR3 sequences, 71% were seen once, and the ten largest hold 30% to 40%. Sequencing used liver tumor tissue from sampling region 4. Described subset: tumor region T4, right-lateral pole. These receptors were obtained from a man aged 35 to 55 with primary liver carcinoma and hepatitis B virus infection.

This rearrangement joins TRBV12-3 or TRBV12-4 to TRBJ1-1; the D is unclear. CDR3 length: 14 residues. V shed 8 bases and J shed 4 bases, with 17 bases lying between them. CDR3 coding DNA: TGTGCCAGCGGGTCGACGGAGAGGGTCACTGAAGCTTTCTTT. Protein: CASGSTERVTEAFF.

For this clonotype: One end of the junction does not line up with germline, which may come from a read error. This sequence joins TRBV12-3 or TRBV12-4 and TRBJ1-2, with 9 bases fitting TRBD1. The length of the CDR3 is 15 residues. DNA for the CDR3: TGTCCCAGCAACCTCGGACAGGGGACAAACTATGGCTACACCTTC. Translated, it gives CPSNLGQGTNYGYTF.